The clone carrying this T cell receptor (beta chain) was recorded only once. Germline assignment: CDR1 SGHNT and CDR2 YYREEE (reference sequence). CDR3 length equals 20 residues. With V trimmed by 1 base and J by 5 bases, 17 bases remained unmatched. This entry comes from a study of OX40 agonist ivuxolimab in advanced cancers. Study at large: The group had a mean age of roughly 65 years, ranged from roughly 23 to 90, and was 80% to 90% male. One patient with hepatocellular carcinoma and two with cutaneous melanoma, three in all, had partial responses.

Assay: immunoSEQ multiplex PCR; the TCRdb copy retains only in-frame clones and omits some. The data hold about 78,000 clones, with roughly 92% observed a single time. This clonotype originated in an adult with an advanced solid tumor such as melanoma, head and neck, liver or kidney cancer. The V call is TRBV5-4, the J call TRBJ2-7, with TRBD2 identical over 14 bases. The source was CD4+ or CD8+ T cells sorted from blood, collected in a trial of the OX40 agonist ivuxolimab. As DNA, the CDR3 is TGTGCCAGCAGCTTGTTGCCGGGGACTAGCGGGAGTGGGGAGCTCCACGAGCAGTACTTC. Its protein is CASSLLPGTSGSGELHEQYF.